This paragraph reports one T cell receptor beta chain. PCR amplification relied on 60 Vbeta primers (plus 13 Jbeta primers). Only in-frame clones appear in the TCRdb table, and some are missing; sequencing was by immunoSEQ multiplex PCR. The sample consists of 150,000 to 200,000 clones, approximately 81% of them appearing once. This specimen belongs to a study of cytomegalovirus exposure and HLA in healthy donors. Overall study: Of roughly 400 genotyped donors, roughly 81% grouped in the Caucasian-associated ancestry cluster.

The V and J ends lost 5 bases and 9 bases respectively, with 8 bases between them. There are 11 residues in the CDR3. CDR1 MNHEY and CDR2 SVGAGI come from the germline V gene. The sample taken for sequencing was PBMCs. The receptor was isolated from a boy aged 5-17 years in good health and CMV-seronegative. This sequence joins TRBV6-5 and TRBJ1-5, with D hard to call. The DNA of the CDR3 is TGTGCCAGCAGTGAAGGGAGGCCCCAGCATTTT. Its translation is CASSEGRPQHF.